This TCR beta chain is drawn from a study of PD-L1 blockade in urothelial cancer. Time point of the sample: pretreatment peripheral blood. Patients suffered from locally advanced or metastatic urothelial carcinoma. Anywhere from 1 to 8 samples came from each patient, spanning pretreatment and on-treatment. TCRdb's table, derived via immunoSEQ multiplex PCR, lists solely in-frame clones and lacks some. Among tens of thousands of clones listed, 90% were seen once. V shed 7 bases and J shed 0 bases, with 16 bases lying between them. CDR3 length: 17 amino acids. Per the germline V gene, CDR1 is LGHNA and CDR2 is YNFKEQ.

The TCR was taken from a man between 60 and 70 years old with urothelial cancer. Sequenced material: PBMCs, taken around atezolizumab (anti-PD-L1) treatment. The chain uses TRBV4-2 and TRBJ1-6; D remains ambiguous. CDR3 DNA: TGTGCCAGCAACCAGATCTTAGAGAGCTCCTATAATTCACCCCTCCACTTT. It yields the protein CASNQILESSYNSPLHF.